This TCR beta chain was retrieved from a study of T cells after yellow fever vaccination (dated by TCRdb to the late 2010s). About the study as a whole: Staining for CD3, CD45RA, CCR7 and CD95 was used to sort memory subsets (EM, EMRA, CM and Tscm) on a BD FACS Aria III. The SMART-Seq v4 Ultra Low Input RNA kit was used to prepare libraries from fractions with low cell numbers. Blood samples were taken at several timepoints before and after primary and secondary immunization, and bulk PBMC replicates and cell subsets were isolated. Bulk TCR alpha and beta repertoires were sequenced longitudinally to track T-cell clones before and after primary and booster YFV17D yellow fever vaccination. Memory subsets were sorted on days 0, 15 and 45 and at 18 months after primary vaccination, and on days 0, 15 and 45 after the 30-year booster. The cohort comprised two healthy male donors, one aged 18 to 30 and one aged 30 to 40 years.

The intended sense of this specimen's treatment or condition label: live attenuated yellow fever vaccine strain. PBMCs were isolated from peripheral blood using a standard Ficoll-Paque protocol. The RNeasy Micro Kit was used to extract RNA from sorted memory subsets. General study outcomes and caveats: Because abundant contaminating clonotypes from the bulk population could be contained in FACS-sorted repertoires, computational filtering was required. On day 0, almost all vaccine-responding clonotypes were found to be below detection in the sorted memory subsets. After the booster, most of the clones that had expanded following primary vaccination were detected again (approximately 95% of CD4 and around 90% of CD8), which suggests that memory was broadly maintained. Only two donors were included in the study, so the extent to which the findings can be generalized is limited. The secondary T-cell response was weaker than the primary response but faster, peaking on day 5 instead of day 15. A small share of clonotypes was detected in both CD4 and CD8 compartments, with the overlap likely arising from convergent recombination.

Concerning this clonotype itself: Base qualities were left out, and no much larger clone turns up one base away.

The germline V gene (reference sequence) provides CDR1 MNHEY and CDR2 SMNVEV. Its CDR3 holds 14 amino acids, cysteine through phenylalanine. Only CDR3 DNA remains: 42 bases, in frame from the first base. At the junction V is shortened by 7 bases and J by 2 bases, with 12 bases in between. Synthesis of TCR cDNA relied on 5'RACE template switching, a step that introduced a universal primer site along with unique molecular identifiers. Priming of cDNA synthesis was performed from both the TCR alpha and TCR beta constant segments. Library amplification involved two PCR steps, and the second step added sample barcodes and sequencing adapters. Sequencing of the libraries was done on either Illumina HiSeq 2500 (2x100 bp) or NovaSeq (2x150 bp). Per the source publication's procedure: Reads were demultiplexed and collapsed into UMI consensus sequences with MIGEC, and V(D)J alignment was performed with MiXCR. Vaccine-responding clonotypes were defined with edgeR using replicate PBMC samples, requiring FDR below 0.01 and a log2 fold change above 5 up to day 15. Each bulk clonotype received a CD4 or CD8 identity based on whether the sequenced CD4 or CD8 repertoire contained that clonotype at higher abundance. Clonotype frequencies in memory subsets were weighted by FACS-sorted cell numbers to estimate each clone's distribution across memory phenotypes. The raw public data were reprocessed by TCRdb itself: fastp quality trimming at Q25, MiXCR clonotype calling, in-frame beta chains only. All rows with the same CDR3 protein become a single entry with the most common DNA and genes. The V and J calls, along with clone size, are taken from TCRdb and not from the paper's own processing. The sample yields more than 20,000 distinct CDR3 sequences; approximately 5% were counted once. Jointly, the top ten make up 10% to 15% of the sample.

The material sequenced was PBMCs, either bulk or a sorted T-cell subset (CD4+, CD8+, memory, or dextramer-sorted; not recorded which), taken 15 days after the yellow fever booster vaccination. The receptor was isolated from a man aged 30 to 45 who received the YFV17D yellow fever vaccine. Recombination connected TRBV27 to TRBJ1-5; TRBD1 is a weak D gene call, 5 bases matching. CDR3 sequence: CASIQGVGNQPQHF. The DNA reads TGTGCCAGCATCCAGGGAGTGGGCAATCAGCCCCAGCATTTT.